One and the same sample provided the 5 T cell receptor beta chains below, sequenced in a study of T cells in Graves' hyperthyroidism and ophthalmopathy. What was amplified from RNA transcripts were TCR beta CDR3 regions. TCR CDR3 regions were first amplified by RT-PCR with HTBI primers. One entry per CDR3 protein results from TCRdb running MiXCR on the multiplex PCR reads. The table lists around 300,000 distinct CDR3 sequences, approximately 13% of them singletons, with 7.9% in the top ten. Sequenced input: blood. The receptors were sampled from a woman in her thirties or forties with Graves' hyperthyroidism.

About this clonotype: This may be a read error: a much more frequent sequence differs by one nucleotide. This chain uses TRBV7-9 with TRBJ2-2; a possible D gene is TRBD1 (6 bases). The V end was cut by 4 bases, the J end by 6 bases, with 12 bases between. The CDR3 is 14 residues long. From germline, CDR1 is SEHNR and CDR2 FQNEAQ (reference sequence). This chain's CDR3 is CASSWGQRPGELFF. In DNA, the CDR3 is TGTGCCAGCAGCTGGGGACAAAGACCCGGGGAGCTGTTTTTT.

This clonotype was recorded at least ten times. The chain joins TRBV10-3 to TRBJ2-7, with D perhaps matching TRBD1 (6 bases). Per germline, CDR1 ENHRY and CDR2 SYGVKD. The CDR3 is 12 amino acids. V was cut by 7 bases and J by 6 bases, with 13 bases left in between. The CDR3 is CAITNTGIEQYF. The CDR3 bases are TGTGCCATCACTAATACAGGGATCGAGCAGTACTTC.

This clonotype was picked up many times. This chain uses TRBV7-9 with TRBJ2-5; 7 bases match TRBD1. V lost 5 bases to trimming and J lost 5 bases; unmatched junction nucleotides: 8. The CDR3 has 14 residues. Germline loops: CDR1 SEHNR, CDR2 FQNEAQ (reference sequence). The DNA for the CDR3 is TGTGCCAGCAGCCCGACAGGGTACGGGGAGACCCAGTACTTC. Protein sequence: CASSPTGYGETQYF.

This clonotype was detected only a few times. The gene calls are TRBV12-3 or TRBV12-4 and TRBJ1-6; 7 positions agree with TRBD1. This CDR3 is built from 13 residues. The V segment lost 11 bases and the J segment 8 bases; nucleotides outside the gene matches: 9. The CDR3 loop reads CAVKGRGDSPLHF. The CDR3 DNA follows: TGTGCCGTCAAGGGCAGGGGGGATTCACCCCTCCACTTT.

This clonotype was recorded many times. The chain links TRBV18 to TRBJ2-3; TRBD2 aligns across 7 bases. V dropped 3 bases and J dropped 10; count of bases not matched to a gene: 4. The CDR3 spans 12 residues. Germline assignment: CDR1 KGHSH and CDR2 LQKENI. CDR3 DNA sequence: TGTGCCAGCTCACCCGGGGAGGGCGCGCAGTATTTT. As protein: CASSPGEGAQYF.